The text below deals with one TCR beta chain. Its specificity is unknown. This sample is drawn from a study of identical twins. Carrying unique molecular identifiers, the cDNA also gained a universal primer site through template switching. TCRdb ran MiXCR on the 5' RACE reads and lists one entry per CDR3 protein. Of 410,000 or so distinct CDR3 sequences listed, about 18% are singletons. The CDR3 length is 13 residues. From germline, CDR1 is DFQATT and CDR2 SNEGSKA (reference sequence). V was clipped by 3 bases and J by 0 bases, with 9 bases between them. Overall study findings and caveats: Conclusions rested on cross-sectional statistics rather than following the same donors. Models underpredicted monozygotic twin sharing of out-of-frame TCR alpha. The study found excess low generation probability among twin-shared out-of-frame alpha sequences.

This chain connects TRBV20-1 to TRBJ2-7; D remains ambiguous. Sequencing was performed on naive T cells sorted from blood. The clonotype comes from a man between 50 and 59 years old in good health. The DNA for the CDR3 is TGCAGTGCTAGCATAGGGCCCTCCTACGAGCAGTACTTC. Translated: CSASIGPSYEQYF.